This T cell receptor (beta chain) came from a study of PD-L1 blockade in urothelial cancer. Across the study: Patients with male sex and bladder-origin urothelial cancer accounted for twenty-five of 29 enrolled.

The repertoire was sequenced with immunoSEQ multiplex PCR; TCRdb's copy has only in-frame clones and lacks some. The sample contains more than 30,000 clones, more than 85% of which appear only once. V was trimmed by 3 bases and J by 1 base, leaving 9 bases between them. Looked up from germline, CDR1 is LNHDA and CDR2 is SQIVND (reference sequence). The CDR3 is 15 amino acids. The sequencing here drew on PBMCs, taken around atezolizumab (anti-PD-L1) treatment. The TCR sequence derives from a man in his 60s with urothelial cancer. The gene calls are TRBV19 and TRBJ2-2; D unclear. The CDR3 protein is CASSIRRLNTGELFF. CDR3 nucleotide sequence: TGTGCCAGTAGTATCCGCAGGTTGAACACCGGGGAGCTGTTTTTT.